This TCR beta chain was recorded in a study of T-cell reconstitution after alpha-beta-depleted transplantation in children. The CDR3 covers 15 residues. Germline V gene data show CDR1 as SGDLS and CDR2 as YYNGEE. With 0 bases removed from V and 2 bases from J, the gap between germline ends came to 9 bases. It was with unique molecular identifiers that the TCRbeta library was prepared. TCRdb re-called the PCR reads with MiXCR, one entry per CDR3 protein. Among about 610,000 distinct CDR3 sequences, over 9.5% were seen once, and the ten largest hold about 4.3%. V and J are TRBV9 and TRBJ2-1; D is undetermined. The sequence derives from a human donor who donated a stem cell graft to a child with acute myeloid leukemia. The sequences come from PBMCs from the stem cell graft donor, collected from the stem cell graft. The CDR3 region has the DNA TGTGCCAGCAGCGTAGAAGGCGGACCCTACAATGAGCAGTTCTTC. This gives the protein CASSVEGGPYNEQFF.